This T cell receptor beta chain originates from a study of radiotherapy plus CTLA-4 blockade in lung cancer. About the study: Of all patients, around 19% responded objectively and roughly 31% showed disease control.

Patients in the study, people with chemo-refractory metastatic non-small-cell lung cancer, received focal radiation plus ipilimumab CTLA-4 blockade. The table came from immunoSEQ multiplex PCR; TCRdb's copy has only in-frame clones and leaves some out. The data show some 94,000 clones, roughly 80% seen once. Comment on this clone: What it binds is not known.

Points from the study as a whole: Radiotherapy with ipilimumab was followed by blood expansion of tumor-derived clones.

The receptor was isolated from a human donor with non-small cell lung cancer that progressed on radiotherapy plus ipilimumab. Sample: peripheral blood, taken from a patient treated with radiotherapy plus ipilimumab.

As DNA, the CDR3 is TGCGTCAGTTCACGTGTGGGGGGAAACCTGAACACTGAAGCTTTCTTT. It is translated as CVSSRVGGNLNTEAFF. The chain joins TRBV5-1 to TRBJ1-1; weak D call: TRBD1 (5 bases). The CDR3 runs 16 residues. Per the germline V gene, CDR1 is SGHRS and CDR2 is YFSETQ.